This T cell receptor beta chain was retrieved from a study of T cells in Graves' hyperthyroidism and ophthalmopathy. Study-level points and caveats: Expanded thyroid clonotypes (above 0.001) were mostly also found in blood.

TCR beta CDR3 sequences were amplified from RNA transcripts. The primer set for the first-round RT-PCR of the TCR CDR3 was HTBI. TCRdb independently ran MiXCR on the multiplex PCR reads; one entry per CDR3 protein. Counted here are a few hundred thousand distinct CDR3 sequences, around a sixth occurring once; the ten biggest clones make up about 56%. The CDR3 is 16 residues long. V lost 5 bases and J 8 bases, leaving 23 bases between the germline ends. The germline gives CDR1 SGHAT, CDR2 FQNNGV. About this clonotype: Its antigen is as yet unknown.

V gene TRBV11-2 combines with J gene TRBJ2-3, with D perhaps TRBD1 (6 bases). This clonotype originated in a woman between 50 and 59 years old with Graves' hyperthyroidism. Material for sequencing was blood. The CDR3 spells CASSNIVALGAITQYF. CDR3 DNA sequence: TGTGCCAGCAGCAATATTGTCGCCCTGGGGGCTATTACGCAGTATTTT.